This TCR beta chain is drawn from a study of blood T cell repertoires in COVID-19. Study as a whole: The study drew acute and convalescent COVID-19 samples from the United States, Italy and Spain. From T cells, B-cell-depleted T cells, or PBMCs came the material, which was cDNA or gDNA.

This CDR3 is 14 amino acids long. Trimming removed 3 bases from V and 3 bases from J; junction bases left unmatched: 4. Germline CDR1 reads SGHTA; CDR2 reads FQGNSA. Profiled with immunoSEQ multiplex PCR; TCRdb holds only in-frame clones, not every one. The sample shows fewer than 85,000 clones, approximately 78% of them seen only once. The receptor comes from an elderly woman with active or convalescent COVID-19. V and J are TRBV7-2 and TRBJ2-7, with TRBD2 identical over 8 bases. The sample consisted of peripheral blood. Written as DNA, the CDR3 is TGTGCCAGCAGCTTCTTCGGGGGGGTCTACGAGCAGTACTTC. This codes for CASSFFGGVYEQYF.